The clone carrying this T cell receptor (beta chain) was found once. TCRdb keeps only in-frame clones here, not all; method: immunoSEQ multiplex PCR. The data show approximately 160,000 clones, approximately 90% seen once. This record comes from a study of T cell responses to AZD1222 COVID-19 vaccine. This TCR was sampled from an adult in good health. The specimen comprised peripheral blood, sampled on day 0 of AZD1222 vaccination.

DNA of the CDR3: TGTGCCAGCACCCCGGGGGGGACAGGCTGGGAAGCTTTCTTT. Amino acid sequence: CASTPGGTGWEAFF. The chain uses TRBV7-9 and TRBJ1-1; 8 nucleotides line up with TRBD1. This CDR3 has 14 residues. CDR1 is SEHNR, CDR2 FQNEAQ, per germline (reference sequence). With V trimmed by 7 bases and J by 8 bases, 12 bases remained unmatched.